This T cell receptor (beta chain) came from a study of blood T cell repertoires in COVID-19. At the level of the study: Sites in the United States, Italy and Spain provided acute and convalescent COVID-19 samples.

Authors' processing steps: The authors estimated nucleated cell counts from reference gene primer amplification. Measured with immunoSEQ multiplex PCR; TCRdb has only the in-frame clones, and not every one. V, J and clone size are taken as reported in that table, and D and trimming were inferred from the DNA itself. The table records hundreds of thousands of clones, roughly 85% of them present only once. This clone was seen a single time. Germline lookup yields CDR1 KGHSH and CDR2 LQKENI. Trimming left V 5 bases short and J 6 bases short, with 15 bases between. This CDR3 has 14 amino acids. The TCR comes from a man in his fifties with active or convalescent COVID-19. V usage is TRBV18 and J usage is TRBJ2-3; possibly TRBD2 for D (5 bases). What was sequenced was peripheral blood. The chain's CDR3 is CASSLVGDKDTQYF. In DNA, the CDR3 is TGTGCCAGCTCATTAGTGGGAGATAAGGATACGCAGTATTTT.